These 16 T cell receptor beta chains originate from one sample sequenced in a study of siplizumab effects on memory and regulatory T cells. The repertoire was sequenced with immunoSEQ multiplex PCR; TCRdb's copy has only in-frame clones and lacks some. The top ten clones hold about 22% of a sample with 26,000 or so clones, roughly 82% of them seen once. The sample taken for sequencing was memory CD4+ T cells sorted from blood. All receptors come from a human donor in good health.

The CDR3: CASSPGQRNTEAFF. The CDR3 region has the DNA TGTGCCAGCAGCCCCGGACAAAGGAACACTGAAGCTTTCTTT. The chain is built from TRBV11-1 and TRBJ1-1, with D possibly being TRBD1 (5 bases). Trimming shortened V by 5 bases and J by 1 base, and 11 bases separated the two germline ends. This CDR3 has 14 amino acids. Germline CDR1 and CDR2: SGHAT and FQDESV (reference sequence).

The chain couples TRBV4-2 to TRBJ2-1; TRBD2 aligns across 11 bases. V trimming: 2 bases; J trimming: 9 bases; junction bases outside the gene matches: 9. This CDR3 region has 16 residues. Looked up from germline, CDR1 is LGHNA and CDR2 is YNFKEQ. Here the CDR3 reads CASSQNPSGRRGEQFF. The CDR3 DNA reads TGTGCCAGCAGCCAAAATCCTAGCGGGAGGCGGGGTGAGCAGTTCTTC.

The rearrangement uses TRBV19 and TRBJ1-5; 9 bases are shared with TRBD1. V gave up 4 bases and J gave up 4 bases; unmatched junction bases: 5. CDR3 size: 15 residues. From germline, CDR1 is LNHDA and CDR2 SQIVND (reference sequence). The CDR3, as DNA: TGTGCCAGTAGTACGGCCGGGACAGGGAATCAGCCCCAGCATTTT. This translates into CASSTAGTGNQPQHF.

The chain combines TRBV5-5 with TRBJ2-7, with TRBD1 identical over 7 bases. Germline values: CDR1 SGHKS, CDR2 YYEKEE (reference sequence). V trimming: 0 bases; J trimming: 4 bases; junction bases outside the gene matches: 4. The CDR3 covers 14 residues. Written as DNA, the CDR3 is TGTGCCAGCAGCTTGGTGACAGGGCAATACGAGCAGTACTTC. Amino acid sequence: CASSLVTGQYEQYF.

The gene calls are TRBV29-1 and TRBJ2-1, with 9 positions matching TRBD2. CDR3 length: 14 residues. Looked up from germline, CDR1 is SQVTM and CDR2 is ANQGSEA. V was clipped by 4 bases and J by 7 bases; unmatched bases: 8. The CDR3 sequence: CSVVRGGRVNEQFF. The CDR3 bases are TGCAGCGTTGTTCGTGGCGGGAGGGTGAATGAGCAGTTCTTC.

With regard to this clone: The junction shows a germline mismatch at one end, possibly a read error. The chain couples TRBV10-3 to TRBJ2-6, with 14 bases that match TRBD2. The CDR3 extends over 18 amino acids. Per the germline V gene, CDR1 is ENHRY and CDR2 is SYGVKD. CDR3 sequence (DNA): TGTGCCGTCAGGCTGACTAGCGGGAGGGCCTCTGGGGCCAACGTCCTGACTTTC. This sequence encodes CAVRLTSGRASGANVLTF.

The chain is built from TRBV28 and TRBJ2-7, with a tentative D call TRBD1 (6 bases). In germline, CDR1 is MDHEN, CDR2 SYDVKM. Trimming took 6 bases from V and 4 from J, leaving 13 bases between them. The CDR3 has 13 amino acids. This CDR3 is CASRLDRMYEQYF. The CDR3 coding sequence is TGTGCCAGCAGATTAGACAGGATGTACGAGCAGTACTTC.

The V gene is TRBV19, the J gene TRBJ1-1; D might be TRBD1 (5 bases). Germline V gene sequence: CDR1 LNHDA, CDR2 SQIVND (reference sequence). V lost 7 bases and J lost 4, with 16 bases in between. The CDR3 runs 14 residues. The CDR3 protein is CASNMGEVGTEAFF. The CDR3, as DNA: TGTGCCAGTAATATGGGGGAGGTGGGCACTGAAGCTTTCTTT.

The V gene is TRBV7-2, the J gene TRBJ2-7; tentative D call: TRBD1 (5 bases). The CDR3 runs 13 residues. Germline lookup yields CDR1 SGHTA and CDR2 FQGNSA. V shed 5 bases and J shed 3 bases, with 11 bases lying between them. The CDR3 reads CASSLDSLYEQYF. CDR3 coding DNA: TGTGCCAGCAGCCTAGACAGCCTCTACGAGCAGTACTTC.

This rearrangement joins TRBV6-5 to TRBJ1-6; D remains ambiguous. CDR1 and CDR2 (germline): MNHEY, SVGAGI. CDR3 length: 13 residues. Trimming removed 2 bases at V and 8 bases at J, with 7 bases between. CDR3 DNA sequence: TGTGCCAGCAGTTACGAAAGGGATTCACCCCTCCACTTT. Its translation: CASSYERDSPLHF.

This sequence joins TRBV6-5 and TRBJ1-4, with 8 nucleotides matching TRBD1. This CDR3 is built from 15 residues. V dropped 6 bases and J dropped 10; count of bases not matched to a gene: 13. The V gene's germline CDR1 is MNHEY and CDR2 SVGAGI. DNA of the CDR3: TGTGCCAGCAGCGGCCGCGCAGGGGGCGCGGGAAAACTGTTTTTT. Its protein product is CASSGRAGGAGKLFF.

The chain recombines TRBV4-1 with TRBJ1-2; no clear D gene. V was trimmed by 0 bases and J by 4 bases, leaving 9 bases between them. The CDR3 runs to 14 residues. Germline-derived CDR1 and CDR2 are MGHRA and YSYEKL. The CDR3, as DNA: TGCGCCAGCAGCCAAGATCAAACCTTCTATGGCTACACCTTC. Encoded protein: CASSQDQTFYGYTF.

The chain is built from TRBV5-5 and TRBJ2-4; TRBD1 is a possible D gene (5 bases). Per the germline V gene, CDR1 is SGHKS and CDR2 is YYEKEE (reference sequence). Trimming shortened V by 2 bases and J by 8 bases, and 17 bases separated the two germline ends. This CDR3 has 15 residues. CDR3 region: CASSLKGSSRDIQYF. CDR3 DNA sequence: TGTGCCAGCAGCTTAAAGGGGTCAAGCCGGGACATTCAGTACTTC.

The rearrangement joins TRBV4-2 to TRBJ1-4; D unclear. Trimming shortened V by 0 bases and J by 5 bases, and 10 bases separated the two germline ends. The length of the CDR3 is 15 residues. Germline V CDR1 and CDR2: LGHNA, YNFKEQ. CDR3 loop: CASSQDGSRNEKLFF. Here the CDR3 DNA reads TGTGCCAGCAGCCAAGATGGCAGCCGAAATGAAAAACTGTTTTTT.

This chain connects TRBV5-4 to TRBJ2-2; 10 bases align to TRBD2. Germline CDR1 reads SGHNT; CDR2 reads YYREEE (reference sequence). Trimming took 0 bases from V and 4 from J; bases not matched to a gene: 3. The CDR3 has 16 residues. CDR3 sequence (DNA): TGTGCCAGCAGCTTGGAACTAGCGGGAACCACCGGGGAGCTGTTTTTT. Its protein product is CASSLELAGTTGELFF.

V gene TRBV6-1 combines with J gene TRBJ1-2; D remains unclear. The CDR3 is 14 amino acids. V was clipped by 5 bases and J by 6 bases, with 16 bases between them. CDR1 is MNHNS, CDR2 SASEGT, per germline. CDR3 sequence reads: CASSSRAGENGYTF. CDR3 in DNA: TGTGCCAGCAGTTCGCGGGCCGGGGAAAATGGCTACACCTTC.